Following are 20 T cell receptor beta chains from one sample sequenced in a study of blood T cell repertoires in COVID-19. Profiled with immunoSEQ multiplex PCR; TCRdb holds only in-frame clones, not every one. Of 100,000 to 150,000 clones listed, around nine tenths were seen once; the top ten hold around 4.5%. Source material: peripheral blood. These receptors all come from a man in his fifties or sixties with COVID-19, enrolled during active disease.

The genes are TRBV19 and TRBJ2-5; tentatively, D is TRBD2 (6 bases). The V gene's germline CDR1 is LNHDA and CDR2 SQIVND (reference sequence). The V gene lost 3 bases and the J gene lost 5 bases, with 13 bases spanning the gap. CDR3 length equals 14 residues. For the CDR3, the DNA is TGTGCCAGTAGTATTAGCCGGGACTGGGAGACCCAGTACTTC. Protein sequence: CASSISRDWETQYF.

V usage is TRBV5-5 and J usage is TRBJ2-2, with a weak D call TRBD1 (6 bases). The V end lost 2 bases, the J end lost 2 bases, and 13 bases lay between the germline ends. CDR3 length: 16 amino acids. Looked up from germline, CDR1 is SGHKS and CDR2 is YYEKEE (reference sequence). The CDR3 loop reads CASSFLTGRNTGELFF. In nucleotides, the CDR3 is TGTGCCAGCAGCTTTCTGACAGGCCGAAACACCGGGGAGCTGTTTTTT.

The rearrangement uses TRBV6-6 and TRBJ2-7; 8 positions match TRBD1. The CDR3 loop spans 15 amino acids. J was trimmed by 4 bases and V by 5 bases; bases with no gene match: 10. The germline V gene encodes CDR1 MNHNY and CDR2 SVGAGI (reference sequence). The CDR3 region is CASSTRGRGLYEQYF. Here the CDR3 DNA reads TGTGCCAGCAGTACCCGCGGCAGGGGGCTGTACGAGCAGTACTTC.

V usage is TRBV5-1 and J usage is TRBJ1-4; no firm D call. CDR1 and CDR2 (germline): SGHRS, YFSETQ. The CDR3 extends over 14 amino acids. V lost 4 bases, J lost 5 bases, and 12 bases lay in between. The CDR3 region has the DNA TGCGCCAGCAGCCACGGACGGGGAAATGAAAAACTGTTTTTT. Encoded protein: CASSHGRGNEKLFF.

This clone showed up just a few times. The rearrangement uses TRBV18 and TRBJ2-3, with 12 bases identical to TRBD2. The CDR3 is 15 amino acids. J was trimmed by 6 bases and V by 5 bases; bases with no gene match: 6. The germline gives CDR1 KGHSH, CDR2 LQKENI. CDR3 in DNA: TGTGCCAGCTCATCTAGCGGGGGGGCCGGGGATACGCAGTATTTT. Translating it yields CASSSSGGAGDTQYF.

The CDR3 nucleotides are TGTGCCAGCTCACCACGCAGGGACTATTACAATGAGCAGTTCTTC. Its protein product is CASSPRRDYYNEQFF. The V gene is TRBV18, the J gene TRBJ2-1; 7 bases match TRBD2. CDR3 length: 15 residues. With 1 base clipped from V and 4 bases from J, the junction kept 4 bases outside the gene matches. Germline CDR1 reads KGHSH; CDR2 reads LQKENI.

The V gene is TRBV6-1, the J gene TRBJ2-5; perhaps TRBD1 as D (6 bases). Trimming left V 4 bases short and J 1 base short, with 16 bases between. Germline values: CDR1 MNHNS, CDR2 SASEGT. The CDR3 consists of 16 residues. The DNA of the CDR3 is TGTGCCAGCAGTGCCCATGGACAGCCTTCCCAAGAGACCCAGTACTTC. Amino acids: CASSAHGQPSQETQYF.

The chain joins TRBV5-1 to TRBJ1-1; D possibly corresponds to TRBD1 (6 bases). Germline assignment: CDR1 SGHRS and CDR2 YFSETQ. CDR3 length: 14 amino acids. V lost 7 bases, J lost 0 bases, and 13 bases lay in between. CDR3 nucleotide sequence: TGCGCCAGCGATCCCGGGACATTGAACACTGAAGCTTTCTTT. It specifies CASDPGTLNTEAFF.

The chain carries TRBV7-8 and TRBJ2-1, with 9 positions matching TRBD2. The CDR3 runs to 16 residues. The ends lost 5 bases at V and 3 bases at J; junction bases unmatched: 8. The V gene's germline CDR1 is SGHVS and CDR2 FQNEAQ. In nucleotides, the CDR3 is TGTGCCAGCAGCCACGACCGCGGGGGGGACTACAATGAGCAGTTCTTC. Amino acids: CASSHDRGGDYNEQFF.

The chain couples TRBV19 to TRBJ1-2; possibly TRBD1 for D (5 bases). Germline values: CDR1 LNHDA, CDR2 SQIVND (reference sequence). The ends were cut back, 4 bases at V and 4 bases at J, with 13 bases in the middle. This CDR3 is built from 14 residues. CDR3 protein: CASSTSWGGYGYTF. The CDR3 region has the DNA TGTGCCAGTAGTACTTCTTGGGGGGGCTATGGCTACACCTTC.

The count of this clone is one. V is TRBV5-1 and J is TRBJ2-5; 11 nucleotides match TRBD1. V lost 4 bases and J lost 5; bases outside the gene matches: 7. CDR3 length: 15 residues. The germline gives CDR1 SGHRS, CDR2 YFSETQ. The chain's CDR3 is CASSPGTGGMETQYF. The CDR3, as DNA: TGCGCCAGCAGCCCCGGGACAGGGGGGATGGAGACCCAGTACTTC. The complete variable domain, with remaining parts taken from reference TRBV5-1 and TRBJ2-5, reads KAGVTQTPRYLIKTRGQQVTLSCSPISGHRSVSWYQQTPGQGLQFLFEYFSETQRNKGNFPGRFSGRQFSNSRSEMNVSTLELGDSALYLCASSPGTGGMETQYFGPGTRLLVL.

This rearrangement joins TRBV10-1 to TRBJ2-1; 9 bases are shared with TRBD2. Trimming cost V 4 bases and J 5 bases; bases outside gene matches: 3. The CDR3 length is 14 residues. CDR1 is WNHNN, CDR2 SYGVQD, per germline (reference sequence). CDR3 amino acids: CASSVAGGHNEQFF. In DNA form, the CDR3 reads TGCGCCAGCAGTGTGGCGGGGGGGCACAATGAGCAGTTCTTC.

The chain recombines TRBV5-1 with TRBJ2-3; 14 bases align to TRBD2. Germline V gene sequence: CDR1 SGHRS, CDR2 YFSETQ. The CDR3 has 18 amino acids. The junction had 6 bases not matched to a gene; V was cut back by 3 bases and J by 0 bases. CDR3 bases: TGCGCCAGCAGCTCAGGACTAGCGGGGGGCCGTAGCACAGATACGCAGTATTTT. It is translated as CASSSGLAGGRSTDTQYF.

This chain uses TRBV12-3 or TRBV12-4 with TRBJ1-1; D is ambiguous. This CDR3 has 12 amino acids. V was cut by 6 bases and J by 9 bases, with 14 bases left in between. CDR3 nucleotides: TGTGCCAGCAGGAATCGGGGATTCAAAGCTTTCTTT. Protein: CASRNRGFKAFF.

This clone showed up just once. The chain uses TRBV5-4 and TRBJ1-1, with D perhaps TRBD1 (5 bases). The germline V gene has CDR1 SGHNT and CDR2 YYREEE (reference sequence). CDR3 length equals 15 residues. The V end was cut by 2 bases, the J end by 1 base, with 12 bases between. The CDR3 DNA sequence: TGTGCCAGCAGCTTCTACGGACACCAGAACACTGAAGCTTTCTTT. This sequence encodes CASSFYGHQNTEAFF.

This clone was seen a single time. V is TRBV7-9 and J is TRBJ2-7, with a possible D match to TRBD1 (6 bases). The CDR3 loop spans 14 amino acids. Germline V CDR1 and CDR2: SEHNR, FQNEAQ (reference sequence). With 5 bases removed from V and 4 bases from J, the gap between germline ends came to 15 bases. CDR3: CASSRYRAGYEQYF. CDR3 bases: TGTGCCAGCAGCAGATACAGGGCTGGATACGAGCAGTACTTC.

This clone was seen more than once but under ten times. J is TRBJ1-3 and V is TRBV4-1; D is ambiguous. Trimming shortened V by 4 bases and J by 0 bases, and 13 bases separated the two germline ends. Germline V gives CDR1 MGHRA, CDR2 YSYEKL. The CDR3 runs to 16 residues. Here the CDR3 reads CASSPGLGRSGNTIYF. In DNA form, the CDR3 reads TGCGCCAGCAGCCCAGGTTTGGGCCGCTCTGGAAACACCATATATTTT.

The CDR3 DNA sequence: TGTGCCAGTAGTATCAGGACAGGTGAAGCTTTCTTT. Translated, it gives CASSIRTGEAFF. The rearrangement joins TRBV19 to TRBJ1-1; 7 bases map to TRBD1. Germline loops: CDR1 LNHDA, CDR2 SQIVND (reference sequence). The CDR3 extends over 12 amino acids. V was pared by 3 bases and J by 7 bases, with 2 bases of the junction left unmatched. Using reference TRBV19 and TRBJ1-1 for the parts outside the CDR3, the full variable domain is DGGITQSPKYLFRKEGQNVTLSCEQNLNHDAMYWYRQDPGQGLRLIYYSQIVNDFQKGDIAEGYSVSREKKESFPLTVTSAQKNPTAFYLCASSIRTGEAFFGQGTRLTVV.

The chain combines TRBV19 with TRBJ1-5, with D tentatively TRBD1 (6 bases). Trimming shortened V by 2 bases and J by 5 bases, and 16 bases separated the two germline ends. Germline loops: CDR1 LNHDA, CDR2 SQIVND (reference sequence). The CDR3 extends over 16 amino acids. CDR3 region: CASSIRGGGAHQPQHF. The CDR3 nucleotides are TGTGCCAGTAGTATACGTGGAGGGGGGGCTCATCAGCCCCAGCATTTT. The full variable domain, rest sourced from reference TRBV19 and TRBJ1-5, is DGGITQSPKYLFRKEGQNVTLSCEQNLNHDAMYWYRQDPGQGLRLIYYSQIVNDFQKGDIAEGYSVSREKKESFPLTVTSAQKNPTAFYLCASSIRGGGAHQPQHFGDGTRLSIL.

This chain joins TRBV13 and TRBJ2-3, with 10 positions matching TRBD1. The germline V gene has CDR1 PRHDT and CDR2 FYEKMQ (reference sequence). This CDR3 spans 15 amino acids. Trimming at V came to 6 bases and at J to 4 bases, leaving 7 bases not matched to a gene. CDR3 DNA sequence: TGTGCCAGCAGGGATTCCGGGACAGGGGCAGATACGCAGTATTTT. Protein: CASRDSGTGADTQYF.